This TCR beta chain is drawn from a study of CD8+CD57+ T cells in acquired aplastic anemia. General study findings and limits: With respect to CD8+ Simpson's diversity, patients and controls did not differ significantly.

This clonotype appeared many times. Its antigen remains unidentified. Genomic DNA was employed as the template in profiling TCR beta VDJ and CDR3. From the reads, TCRdb called clonotypes with MiXCR, one entry per CDR3 protein. The table includes about 180,000 distinct CDR3 sequences, roughly 48% detected once. This CDR3 has 14 amino acids. The germline V and J ends were trimmed by 0 bases and 5 bases, with 8 bases remaining between them. Germline V gene data show CDR1 as LGHNA and CDR2 as YSLEER. Sequencing was done on patients that had shown CD8+CD57+ cell expansion by flow cytometry. The study sampled blood from patients who had received no therapy.

The rearrangement links TRBV4-3 to TRBJ1-3; no reliable D call. Sequencing was done on a sample of sorted CD4+, CD8+, or CD8+CD57+ T cells (not recorded which) from PBMCs. This sequence originates from a human donor with aplastic anemia. The CDR3 DNA sequence: TGCGCCAGCAGCCAAGAGTGGCAGAGAAACACCATATATTTT. Residues: CASSQEWQRNTIYF.